A selection of T cell receptor beta chains follows, all from one sample in a study of blood T cell repertoires in COVID-19. Method: immunoSEQ multiplex PCR; TCRdb's copy keeps in-frame clones and lacks some. Among 60,000 to 75,000 clones listed, more than 75% were seen once. Material for sequencing was peripheral blood. Source of these receptors: a human donor in a cohort sampled during active COVID-19. The CDR3 runs from the conserved cysteine through the conserved F or W. The D gene is left open where the match is weak. Size is stated for part of the rows, as once, few or many counts, or as a class when the clone is expanded.

TRBV11-2	NA	TRBJ2-3	TRBD2	TGTGCCAGCAGCTTATTGAGCGGGAGTATCGCAGATACGCAGTATTTT	CASSLLSGSIADTQYF
TRBV6-1	NA	TRBJ1-2	NA	TGTGCCAGCAGTGAGGCCGCACCGTACTACACCTTC	CASSEAAPYYTF
TRBV7-9	NA	TRBJ1-4	TRBD1	TGTGCCAGCAGCGACGGACAGGGGAGAGGTGAAAAACTGTTTTTT	CASSDGQGRGEKLFF
TRBV30	NA	TRBJ1-5	TRBD1	TGTGCCTGGAGTCCAGGGGGCGGGAATCAGCCCCAGCATTTT	CAWSPGGGNQPQHF
TRBV29-1	NA	TRBJ1-2	NA	TGCAGCACCCGCCGGGGGGACTATGGCTACACCTTC	CSTRRGDYGYTF
TRBV7-9	NA	TRBJ1-3	NA	TGTGCCAGCAGCTTAGCCCCAGGTGGAAACACCATATATTTT	CASSLAPGGNTIYF
TRBV18	NA	TRBJ1-1	TRBD1	TGTGCCAGCTCACCTTCGACAGGGGGAGTAGACACTGAAGCTTTCTTT	CASSPSTGGVDTEAFF
TRBV5-1	NA	TRBJ1-1	NA	TGCGCCAGCAGCTTGGACACAGGGTGGGACACTGAAGCTTTCTTT	CASSLDTGWDTEAFF
TRBV7-2	NA	TRBJ2-1	TRBD2	TGTGCCAGCAACTCACGAGCGGGGGGGGATTCCAATGAGCAGTTCTTC	CASNSRAGGDSNEQFF
TRBV28	NA	TRBJ2-5	TRBD2	TGTGCCAGCAGTTTATTCGTCGGGGGGGTGGGAGAGACCCAGTACTTC	CASSLFVGGVGETQYF
TRBV19	NA	TRBJ2-3	NA	TGTGCCAGTAGTATCGGAGGGGAAGGGGGCACAGATACGCAGTATTTT	CASSIGGEGGTDTQYF
TRBV2	NA	TRBJ2-2	NA	TGTGCCAGCAGTTCCGGGGGAACCGGGGAGCTGTTTTTT	CASSSGGTGELFF
TRBV6-5	NA	TRBJ2-7	TRBD1	TGTGCCAGCAATCCGGGACAGGACTACGAGCAGTACTTC	CASNPGQDYEQYF
TRBV5-4	NA	TRBJ2-5	NA	TGTGCCAGCGCTTCTGGGCAGCAAGAGACCCAGTACTTC	CASASGQQETQYF
TRBV5-1	NA	TRBJ2-1	TRBD2	TGCGCCAGCAGCTTGGGACTAGCGGTCTCCTACAATGAGCAGTTCTTC	CASSLGLAVSYNEQFF
TRBV4-2	NA	TRBJ2-2	NA	TGTGCCAGCAGCCAAGATCAGATTGGAGGGGCTAGTCTTACCGGGGAGCTGTTTTTT	CASSQDQIGGASLTGELFF
TRBV2	NA	TRBJ2-1	TRBD2	TGTGCCAGCAGTCCACCGGGACTAGCTCGTGGTGAGCAGTTCTTC	CASSPPGLARGEQFF
TRBV7-2	NA	TRBJ2-1	TRBD2	TGTGCCAGCAGCTTAGGCGGGAGAAACTACAATGAGCAGTTCTTC	CASSLGGRNYNEQFF
TRBV13	NA	TRBJ2-1	TRBD1	TGTGCCAGCAGCTTGTTACAGGGGGCCCCCAATGAGCAGTTCTTC	CASSLLQGAPNEQFF
TRBV7-6	NA	TRBJ2-7	TRBD2	TGTGCCAGCAGCTTAGACGCGGCTAGCGGGAGGGCCCGCGAGCAGTACTTC	CASSLDAASGRAREQYF
TRBV3-1/TRBV3-2	NA	TRBJ2-5	NA	TGTGCCAGCAGCCAACTCCAGGGGCCTCAGATCGCCCAGTACTTC	CASSQLQGPQIAQYF
TRBV7-9	NA	TRBJ2-1	TRBD2	TGTGCCAGCAGCTATGGACTAGCGGGAATGGATGAGCAGTTCTTC	CASSYGLAGMDEQFF
TRBV19	NA	TRBJ2-2	TRBD2	TGTGCCAGTAGTCCCCGGGGGGGGACCGGGGAGCTGTTTTTT	CASSPRGGTGELFF
TRBV13	once	TRBJ1-1	NA	TGTGCCAGCAGCTCGGGGCCCAGTACAGGGTGGACTGAAGCTTTCTTT	CASSSGPSTGWTEAFF
TRBV19	NA	TRBJ1-6	TRBD1	TGTGCCAGTAGTAAGGACAGGGGAGATTCACCCCTCCACTTT	CASSKDRGDSPLHF
TRBV5-1	NA	TRBJ1-2	NA	TGCGCCAGCAGCCTCCGGGACGGAGGGAATGGCTACACCTTC	CASSLRDGGNGYTF
TRBV5-1	NA	TRBJ2-5	TRBD2	TGCGCCAGCAGGAAGCTAGCGGGAGTACTGGGTGTGGAGACCCAGTACTTC	CASRKLAGVLGVETQYF
TRBV10-1	few	TRBJ2-2	TRBD2	TGCGCCAGCGGGACTAGCGGGACCGGAGGGGAGCTGTTTTTT	CASGTSGTGGELFF
TRBV6-5	NA	TRBJ2-7	TRBD2	TGTGCCAGCAGTCTCTCTAGCGGGATCAACGAGCAGTACTTC	CASSLSSGINEQYF
TRBV3-1/TRBV3-2	NA	TRBJ1-5	TRBD1	TGTGCCAGCAGCCAAGGTGACAGGGCTGGACAGCCCCAGCATTTT	CASSQGDRAGQPQHF
TRBV6-5	NA	TRBJ2-7	NA	TGTGCCAGCGGCACGTCCGGGGGAACTTACGAGCAGTACTTC	CASGTSGGTYEQYF
TRBV27	NA	TRBJ2-1	NA	TGTGCCAGCAGTTTGGGGGCGGGCATCTCCTACAATGAGCAGTTCTTC	CASSLGAGISYNEQFF